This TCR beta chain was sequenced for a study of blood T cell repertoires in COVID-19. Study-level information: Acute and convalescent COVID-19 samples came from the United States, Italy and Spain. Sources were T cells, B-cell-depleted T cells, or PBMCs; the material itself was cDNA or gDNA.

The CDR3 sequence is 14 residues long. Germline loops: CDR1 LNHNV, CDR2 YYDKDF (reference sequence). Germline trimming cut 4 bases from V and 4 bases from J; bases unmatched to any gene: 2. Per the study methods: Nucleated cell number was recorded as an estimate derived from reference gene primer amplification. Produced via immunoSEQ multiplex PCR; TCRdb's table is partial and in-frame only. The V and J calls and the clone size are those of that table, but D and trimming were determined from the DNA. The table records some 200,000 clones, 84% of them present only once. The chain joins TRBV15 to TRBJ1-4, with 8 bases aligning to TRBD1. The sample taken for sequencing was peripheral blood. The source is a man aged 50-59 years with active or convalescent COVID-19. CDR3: CATSKGQDNEKLFF. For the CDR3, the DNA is TGTGCCACCAGCAAGGGACAGGATAATGAAAAACTGTTTTTT.